A selection of T cell receptor beta chains follows, all from one sample in a study of blood T cell repertoires in COVID-19. The repertoire was sequenced with immunoSEQ multiplex PCR; TCRdb's copy has only in-frame clones and lacks some. The data hold some 110,000 clones, with about 74% observed a single time. Sample: peripheral blood. These receptors were obtained from a man older than 75 with COVID-19, enrolled during active disease. Both conserved end residues are part of each CDR3. D genes are given only for firm matches. A row's size may be missing; if present it is once, few, many or a size class.

len	abundance	j_gene	v_gene	d_gene	CDR3aa	CDR3nt
17	.	TRBJ2-3	TRBV11-2	.	CASSIWTAGTFTDTQYF	TGTGCCAGCAGCATCTGGACGGCAGGGACTTTCACAGATACGCAGTATTTT
11	.	TRBJ2-3	TRBV6-1	TRBD1	CASSFRDSLNF	TGTGCCAGCAGTTTCCGGGACAGCTTGAATTTT
17	once	TRBJ2-2	TRBV6-2/TRBV6-3	TRBD1	CASSYSPGRGTTGELFF	TGTGCCAGCAGTTACTCGCCTGGCAGGGGGACCACCGGGGAGCTGTTTTTT
15	.	TRBJ1-1	TRBV5-1	.	CASSLAAGVETEAFF	TGCGCCAGCAGCTTGGCTGCGGGCGTGGAAACTGAAGCTTTCTTT
13	.	TRBJ1-2	TRBV2	TRBD1	CASSTTGGYGYTF	TGTGCCAGCAGTACTACAGGGGGCTATGGCTACACCTTC
18	.	TRBJ2-1	TRBV7-9	TRBD2	CASSTGLAGGYPYNEQFF	TGTGCCAGCAGCACCGGACTAGCGGGAGGGTATCCCTACAATGAGCAGTTCTTC
15	once	TRBJ2-7	TRBV4-1	TRBD2	CASSQVSSGIYEQYF	TGCGCCAGCAGCCAAGTGTCTAGCGGGATCTACGAGCAGTACTTC
15	once	TRBJ2-5	TRBV7-2	.	CASSLAGSGKETQYF	TGTGCCAGCAGCTTAGCAGGTAGCGGAAAAGAGACCCAGTACTTC
15	.	TRBJ1-2	TRBV18	.	CASSPRREPPGSYTF	TGTGCCAGCTCACCCCGGCGGGAACCGCCAGGTAGCTACACCTTC
19	.	TRBJ2-3	TRBV5-5	.	CASSPRWAANLLTTDTQYF	TGTGCCAGCAGCCCCCGGTGGGCAGCCAATCTCCTTACCACAGATACGCAGTATTTT
13	.	TRBJ1-1	TRBV3-1/TRBV3-2	TRBD1	CASSLTGDTEAFF	TGTGCCAGCAGCCTTACAGGGGACACTGAAGCTTTCTTT
17	.	TRBJ2-1	TRBV6-1	TRBD2	CASSEAMGLARYNEQFF	TGTGCCAGCAGTGAAGCCATGGGACTAGCGCGTTACAATGAGCAGTTCTTC
14	.	TRBJ2-7	TRBV7-8	.	CASSPLWSSYEQYF	TGTGCCAGCAGCCCCCTTTGGAGCTCCTACGAGCAGTACTTC
15	.	TRBJ1-4	TRBV5-5	.	CASTLGAALNEKLFF	TGTGCCAGCACCCTGGGGGCTGCCCTTAATGAAAAACTGTTTTTT